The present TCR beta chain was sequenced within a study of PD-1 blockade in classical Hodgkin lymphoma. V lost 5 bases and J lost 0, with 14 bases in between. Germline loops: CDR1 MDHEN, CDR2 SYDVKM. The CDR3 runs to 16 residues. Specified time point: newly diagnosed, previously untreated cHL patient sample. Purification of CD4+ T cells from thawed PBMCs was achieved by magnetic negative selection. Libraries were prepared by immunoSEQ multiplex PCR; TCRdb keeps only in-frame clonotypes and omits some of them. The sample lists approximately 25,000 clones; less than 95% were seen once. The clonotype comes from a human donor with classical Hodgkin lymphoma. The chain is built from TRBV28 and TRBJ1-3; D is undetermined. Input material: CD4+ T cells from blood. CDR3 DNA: TGTGCCAGCAGTCCACCCGGGCCTCACTCTGGAAACACCATATATTTT. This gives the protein CASSPPGPHSGNTIYF.